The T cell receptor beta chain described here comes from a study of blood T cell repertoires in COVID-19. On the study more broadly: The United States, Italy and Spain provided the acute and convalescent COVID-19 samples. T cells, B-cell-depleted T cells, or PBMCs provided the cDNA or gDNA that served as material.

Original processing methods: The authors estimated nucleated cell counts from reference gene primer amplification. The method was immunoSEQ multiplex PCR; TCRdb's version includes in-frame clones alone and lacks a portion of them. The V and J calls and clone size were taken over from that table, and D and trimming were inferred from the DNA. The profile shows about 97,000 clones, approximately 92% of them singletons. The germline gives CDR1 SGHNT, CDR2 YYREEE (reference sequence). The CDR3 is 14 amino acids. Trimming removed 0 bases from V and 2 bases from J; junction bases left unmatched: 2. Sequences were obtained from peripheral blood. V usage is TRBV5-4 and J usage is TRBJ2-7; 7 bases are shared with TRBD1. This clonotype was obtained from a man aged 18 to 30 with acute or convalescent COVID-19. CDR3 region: CASSLVQGAYEQYF. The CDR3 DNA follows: TGTGCCAGCAGCTTGGTTCAGGGGGCCTACGAGCAGTACTTC.